This is a list of T cell receptor beta chains from one sample in a study of shared clonotypes between healthy human individuals. Generated by immunoSEQ multiplex PCR, the TCRdb table keeps only in-frame clones and is missing some. In the table there are 2 million to 2.5 million clones, 95% of which are singletons. Sequenced sample: naive CD4+ T cells sorted from blood. All receptors derive from a man younger than 35 in good health. Both conserved end residues are part of each CDR3. Fields, in order: clone size, J gene, D gene, V gene, CDR3 DNA, CDR3 protein. A D gene is named only where the DNA matches it firmly. Clone sizes are given selectively: once, few, many, or a class where the clone is expanded.

. TRBJ1-6 TRBD1 TRBV4-3 TGCGCCAGCAGCCAAGGACAGGGGAGCTCACCCCTCCACTTT CASSQGQGSSPLHF
few TRBJ1-5 . TRBV6-4 TGTGCCAGCGTTCAGAGCAATCAGCCCCAGCATTTT CASVQSNQPQHF
. TRBJ2-5 TRBD2 TRBV6-1 TGTGCCAGCAGTGAAGCGACAGCGGGGGGGGCGAGGTACGAGACCCAGTACTTC CASSEATAGGARYETQYF
. TRBJ2-1 . TRBV10-3 TGTGCCATCAGTAAGGGTAACGAGCAGTTCTTC CAISKGNEQFF
. TRBJ2-7 . TRBV7-8 TGTGCCAGCATTGGGACCAGCTCCTACGAGCAGTACTTC CASIGTSSYEQYF
. TRBJ2-3 . TRBV11-2 TGTGCCAGCAGCTCAGGCGGGGATACGCAGTATTTT CASSSGGDTQYF
. TRBJ2-3 . TRBV9 TGTGCCAGCAGCCCCCGGGAGGGGGCAGTAGATACGCAGTATTTT CASSPREGAVDTQYF
. TRBJ2-7 TRBD2 TRBV2 TGTGCCAGCAGTGAACCGGGACTAGCGGGGGGGGACGAGCAGTACTTC CASSEPGLAGGDEQYF
. TRBJ2-2 . TRBV29-1 TGCAGCGTTTTTCCGGGGAACACCGGGGAGCTGTTTTTT CSVFPGNTGELFF
. TRBJ2-7 . TRBV27 TGTGCCAGCAGTTCTTCCCGGCTGGAGTCTCTGTACTTC CASSSSRLESLYF
. TRBJ2-7 TRBD1 TRBV6-1 TGTGCCAGCAGTGAAGGGACAGGGGCTAACCACGAGCAGTACTTC CASSEGTGANHEQYF
. TRBJ2-5 TRBD2 TRBV4-1 TGCGCCAGCAGCCAAGGCTCACGGGGGGGGTTTTTCCAAGAGACCCAGTACTTC CASSQGSRGGFFQETQYF
few TRBJ1-2 . TRBV6-4 TGTGCCAGCAGTCCCGGCAAGGGGAACTATGGCTACACCTTC CASSPGKGNYGYTF
once TRBJ2-6 . TRBV11-2 TGTGCCAGCAGCTTGTGGCAGGGACGGGGGCCTGGGGCCAACGTCCTGACTTTC CASSLWQGRGPGANVLTF
. TRBJ2-5 TRBD2 TRBV28 TGTGCCAGCAGTTTATCGGCTAGCGGGGGCCAAGAGACCCAGTACTTC CASSLSASGGQETQYF
. TRBJ1-1 . TRBV29-1 TGCAGCGTTGGGTTAGGTTTAACTGAAGCTTTCTTT CSVGLGLTEAFF
. TRBJ2-2 TRBD1 TRBV2 TGTGCCAGCCGGGACAGAGGTACCGGGGAGCTGTTTTTT CASRDRGTGELFF
once TRBJ1-2 . TRBV5-8 TGTGCCAGCAGCTTGGTGGGGCCGGCTAACTATGGCTACACCTTC CASSLVGPANYGYTF
few TRBJ1-2 . TRBV10-3 TGTGCCATCAGTGAGTGGGAGGGGAAGGATGGCTACACCTTC CAISEWEGKDGYTF
. TRBJ1-6 . TRBV5-1 TGCGCCAGCAGCTTGGTGGGCGGAGGTAATTCACCCCTCCACTTT CASSLVGGGNSPLHF
. TRBJ1-3 . TRBV6-1 TGTGCCAGCAGTGAATGGGGGGTAGCGGGAAACACCATATATTTT CASSEWGVAGNTIYF
once TRBJ2-7 TRBD1 TRBV5-4 TGTGCCAGCAGCTCTTCTGGACAGGGGCCCTACGAGCAGTACTTC CASSSSGQGPYEQYF
. TRBJ2-7 . TRBV5-4 TGTGCCAGCAGCTTGAGTCGTAGCGTCCACGAGCAGTACTTC CASSLSRSVHEQYF
. TRBJ2-7 . TRBV29-1 TGCAGCGCCCGGGTGGGGGGAAGGGCCGGCGAGCAGTACTTC CSARVGGRAGEQYF
. TRBJ2-1 . TRBV30 TGTGCCTGGAGGCAAGCGGGCCCTGGATTCAATGAGCAGTTCTTC CAWRQAGPGFNEQFF
. TRBJ2-5 . TRBV28 TGTGCCAGCAGTTTAAGGAACAGGGAAGAGACCCAGTACTTC CASSLRNREETQYF
. TRBJ2-1 . TRBV7-2 TGTGCCAGCAGCCCAGCGGCGTCAAGGAATGAGCAGTTCTTC CASSPAASRNEQFF